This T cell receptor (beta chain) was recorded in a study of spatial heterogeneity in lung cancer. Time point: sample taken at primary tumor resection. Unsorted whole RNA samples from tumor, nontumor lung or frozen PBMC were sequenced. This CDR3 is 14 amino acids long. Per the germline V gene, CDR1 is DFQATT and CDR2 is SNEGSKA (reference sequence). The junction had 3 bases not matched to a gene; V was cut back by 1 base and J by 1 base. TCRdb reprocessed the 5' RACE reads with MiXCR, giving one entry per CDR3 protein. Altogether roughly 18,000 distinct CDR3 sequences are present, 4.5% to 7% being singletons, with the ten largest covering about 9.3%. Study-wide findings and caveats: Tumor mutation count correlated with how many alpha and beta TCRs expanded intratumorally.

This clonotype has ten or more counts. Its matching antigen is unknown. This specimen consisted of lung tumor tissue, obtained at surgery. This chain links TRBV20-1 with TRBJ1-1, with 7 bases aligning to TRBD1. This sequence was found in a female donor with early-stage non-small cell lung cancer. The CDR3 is CSARVWDRNTEAFF. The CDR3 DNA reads TGCAGTGCTAGAGTATGGGACAGGAACACTGAAGCTTTCTTT.